These 16 T cell receptor beta chains came from one sample sequenced in a study of T cell changes during pregnancy in multiple sclerosis. The method was immunoSEQ multiplex PCR; TCRdb's version includes in-frame clones alone and lacks a portion of them. The sample yields around 4,000 clones, 85% to 90% seen once. The sample here was CD8+ T cells from peripheral blood mononuclear cells, taken in the first trimester of pregnancy. These receptors all stem from a female donor in good health, enrolled as a control in a pregnancy study.

In its sample, this clone is medium-sized. This chain links TRBV20-1 with TRBJ2-1; D may be TRBD2 (5 bases). Germline V lookup: CDR1 DFQATT, CDR2 SNEGSKA (reference sequence). V gave up 3 bases and J gave up 10 bases, with 10 bases separating them. The CDR3 loop spans 11 amino acids. The CDR3 is CSARPEREQFF. In DNA, the CDR3 is TGCAGTGCTAGGCCAGAGCGGGAGCAGTTCTTC.

The chain is built from TRBV14 and TRBJ1-2; D call uncertain. Trimming pared 3 bases from V and 5 bases from J, leaving 22 bases between. This CDR3 has 17 amino acids. Per germline, CDR1 SGHDN and CDR2 FVKESK. The CDR3 DNA reads TGTGCCAGCAGCCATCCTCCGGGATCCGAGGTCAGGTATGGCTACACCTTC. Its translation is CASSHPPGSEVRYGYTF.

The gene calls are TRBV7-2 and TRBJ1-1; D possibly corresponds to TRBD1 (5 bases). Germline CDR1 reads SGHTA; CDR2 reads FQGNSA. CDR3 length: 14 amino acids. V lost 5 bases and J 3 bases, leaving 13 bases between the germline ends. As DNA, the CDR3 is TGTGCCAGCAGCCAAACAGGATATGACACTGAAGCTTTCTTT. Translation gives CASSQTGYDTEAFF.

The V gene is TRBV6-5, the J gene TRBJ1-2; 11 positions agree with TRBD1. The V and J ends lost 5 bases and 8 bases, in that order; junction bases with no gene match: 7. CDR3 length equals 14 residues. The germline V gene has CDR1 MNHEY and CDR2 SVGAGI. The DNA of the CDR3 is TGTGCCAGCAGTCGGACAGGGGGCGCGTGGGGCTACACCTTC. It is translated as CASSRTGGAWGYTF.

The rearrangement joins TRBV7-2 to TRBJ2-7; 7 bases are shared with TRBD2. The trim removed 0 bases at V and 3 bases at J, leaving 8 bases unmatched. Germline CDR1 and CDR2: SGHTA and FQGNSA. This CDR3 is built from 16 residues. The CDR3 sequence is CASSLAGSWTSYEQYF. CDR3 DNA sequence: TGTGCCAGCAGCTTAGCTGGAAGCTGGACTAGCTACGAGCAGTACTTC.

The J gene is TRBJ2-7, the V gene TRBV19; the D is unclear. Trimming took off 6 bases at V and 3 bases at J, with 12 bases between the two ends. Germline CDR1 reads LNHDA; CDR2 reads SQIVND (reference sequence). CDR3 length equals 13 residues. CDR3 sequence (DNA): TGTGCCAGTAGGGGCTCGGCAAACTACGAGCAGTACTTC. Its translation is CASRGSANYEQYF.

The V and J genes are TRBV9 and TRBJ2-6; D not resolved. CDR1 is SGDLS and CDR2 is YYNGEE in the germline V gene. V gave up 6 bases and J gave up 1 base, with 8 bases separating them. The CDR3 spans 14 residues. In DNA form, the CDR3 reads TGTGCCAGCAATATCGGGTCTGGGGCCAACGTCCTGACTTTC. The encoded protein is CASNIGSGANVLTF.

The sample holds a few counts of this clone. V usage is TRBV6-5 and J usage is TRBJ2-7, with D possibly matching TRBD2 (6 bases). V was pared by 4 bases and J by 5 bases, with 12 bases between. From germline, CDR1 is MNHEY and CDR2 SVGAGI. This CDR3 has 13 amino acids. The CDR3 nucleotides are TGTGCCAGCAGTTCGGGGGACTTGGACGAGCAGTACTTC. As protein: CASSSGDLDEQYF.

The genes are TRBV28 and TRBJ2-1; 15 bases are a match to TRBD2. The CDR3 has 18 residues. V lost 7 bases, J lost 5 bases, and 12 bases stayed unmatched. CDR1 and CDR2 (germline): MDHEN, SYDVKM. The CDR3 DNA reads TGTGCCAGCACCGGGGGGGGACTAGCGGGAGGAATAAACAATGAGCAGTTCTTC. This codes for CASTGGGLAGGINNEQFF.

This sequence joins TRBV11-2 and TRBJ2-1, with 11 bases lining up with TRBD2. The CDR3 totals 16 residues. The germline CDR1 and CDR2 sequences are SGHAT and FQNNGV. V was pared by 5 bases and J by 7 bases, with 10 bases of the junction left unmatched. As DNA, the CDR3 is TGTGCCAGCAGCGTGGGAGGGACTAGCGGAGCGAATGAGCAGTTCTTC. Encoded protein: CASSVGGTSGANEQFF.

This chain uses TRBV7-2 with TRBJ2-3; weak D call: TRBD2 (6 bases). This CDR3 has 16 amino acids. In germline, CDR1 is SGHTA, CDR2 FQGNSA. Trimming took off 1 base at V and 2 bases at J, with 13 bases between the two ends. This CDR3 reads CASSLDGSGTTDTQYF. Here the CDR3 DNA reads TGTGCCAGCAGCTTAGATGGTAGCGGTACCACAGATACGCAGTATTTT.

The chain recombines TRBV29-1 with TRBJ2-7, with TRBD1 as a possible D gene (5 bases). Germline lookup yields CDR1 SQVTM and CDR2 ANQGSEA. The CDR3 runs to 12 residues. The V gene lost 6 bases and the J gene lost 2 bases, with 11 bases spanning the gap. This chain's CDR3 is CSVTVPPYEQYF. The CDR3 bases are TGCAGCGTGACAGTACCTCCCTACGAGCAGTACTTC.

The V and J genes are TRBV5-4 and TRBJ2-7, with D possibly being TRBD2 (6 bases). Germline CDR1 and CDR2: SGHNT and YYREEE (reference sequence). CDR3 length equals 15 residues. Trimming removed 3 bases at V and 5 bases at J, with 18 bases between. This CDR3 reads CASSSHPGLSDEQYF. For the CDR3, the DNA is TGTGCCAGCAGCTCACATCCGGGACTTTCTGACGAGCAGTACTTC.

The chain couples TRBV2 to TRBJ1-6, with 9 bases lining up with TRBD1. CDR1 and CDR2 (germline): SNHLY, FYNNEI. J gave up 7 bases and V 8 bases, and 9 bases lay outside the gene matches. The CDR3 is 15 amino acids. The CDR3 is CASGSSGQGNSPLHF. As DNA, the CDR3 is TGTGCCAGCGGATCCTCGGGACAGGGAAATTCACCCCTCCACTTT.

The chain uses TRBV6-1 and TRBJ2-7; D unresolved. Germline-derived CDR1 and CDR2 are MNHNS and SASEGT. Trimming removed 6 bases at V and 3 bases at J, with 3 bases between. The CDR3 totals 10 residues. CDR3 sequence (DNA): TGTGCCAGCAGCCTCTACGAGCAGTACTTC. Its translation: CASSLYEQYF.

The chain employs TRBV7-2 and TRBJ2-3; possibly TRBD2 for D (5 bases). The length of the CDR3 is 15 residues. Trimming shortened V by 2 bases and J by 3 bases, and 12 bases separated the two germline ends. CDR1 and CDR2 (germline): SGHTA, FQGNSA. The CDR3 bases are TGTGCCAGCAGCTTAACTTTCCGGGAAACAGATACGCAGTATTTT. This codes for CASSLTFRETDTQYF.